A single sample gave rise to the 8 T cell receptor beta chains below, sequenced in a study of T cell responses to AZD1222 COVID-19 vaccine. Assay: immunoSEQ multiplex PCR; the TCRdb copy retains only in-frame clones and omits some. The sample holds roughly 97,000 clones, around 89% seen once. The material was peripheral blood, obtained on day 0 of AZD1222 vaccination. These receptors were taken from an adult in good health.

The chain is built from TRBV6-6 and TRBJ1-5; 8 nucleotides align to TRBD1. V dropped 5 bases and J dropped 5; count of bases not matched to a gene: 11. CDR3 size: 16 residues. Per germline, CDR1 MNHNY and CDR2 SVGAGI (reference sequence). The DNA for the CDR3 is TGTGCCAGCAGTAACCACAGGGGGTCCCCGGATCAGCCCCAGCATTTT. Encoded protein: CASSNHRGSPDQPQHF.

The rearrangement links TRBV5-4 to TRBJ2-1; unclear D gene. CDR1 SGHNT and CDR2 YYREEE come from the germline V gene (reference sequence). The germline V and J ends were trimmed by 5 bases and 7 bases, with 10 bases remaining between them. The CDR3 totals 12 residues. CDR3 residues: CASRLQGNEQFF. CDR3 DNA sequence: TGTGCCAGCAGACTACAAGGGAATGAGCAGTTCTTC.

The gene calls are TRBV10-1 and TRBJ2-7; D is undetermined. CDR3 size: 14 residues. Germline V gene sequence: CDR1 WNHNN, CDR2 SYGVQD (reference sequence). Trimming shortened V by 2 bases and J by 0 bases, and 8 bases separated the two germline ends. The CDR3 region is CASSERVDSYEQYF. CDR3 in DNA: TGCGCCAGCAGTGAGAGAGTGGACTCCTACGAGCAGTACTTC.

The chain links TRBV6-1 to TRBJ2-5; D is possibly TRBD2 (6 bases). This CDR3 is 15 amino acids long. V shed 0 bases and J shed 2 bases, with 10 bases lying between them. The germline CDR1 and CDR2 sequences are MNHNS and SASEGT. This CDR3 reads CASSEAMTSQETQYF. CDR3 in DNA: TGTGCCAGCAGTGAAGCAATGACTAGTCAAGAGACCCAGTACTTC.

A remark on this clone: Other DNA sequences in this specimen translate into the identical CDR3. The chain uses TRBV14 and TRBJ2-2; D is unclear. The V gene's germline CDR1 is SGHDN and CDR2 FVKESK. The CDR3 length is 15 residues. V lost 4 bases, J lost 0 bases, and 9 bases lay in between. CDR3 coding DNA: TGTGCCAGCAGCCTTGCAGGCACGAACACCGGGGAGCTGTTTTTT. It is translated as CASSLAGTNTGELFF.

The gene calls are TRBV6-5 and TRBJ1-4, with 9 positions matching TRBD1. Germline trimming cut 6 bases from V and 8 bases from J; bases unmatched to any gene: 10. Looked up from germline, CDR1 is MNHEY and CDR2 is SVGAGI. The CDR3 loop spans 15 amino acids. The CDR3 bases are TGTGCCAGCAGCCCCACCGGGACAGGGCTCGAAAAACTGTTTTTT. It is translated as CASSPTGTGLEKLFF.

The chain joins TRBV7-8 to TRBJ2-1; D not resolved. The CDR3 covers 13 residues. CDR1 SGHVS and CDR2 FQNEAQ come from the germline V gene. V lost 6 bases and J 8 bases, leaving 14 bases between the germline ends. The CDR3 protein is CASRGASDDEQFF. Here the CDR3 DNA reads TGTGCCAGCAGGGGCGCGAGTGACGATGAGCAGTTCTTC.

The gene calls are TRBV11-3 and TRBJ2-3, with no clear D. From germline, CDR1 is SGHNT and CDR2 YENEEA. This CDR3 has 15 residues. Trimming removed 2 bases from V and 0 bases from J, with 9 bases in between. CDR3 nucleotides: TGTGCCAGCAGCTTACTTGGGTCTAGCACAGATACGCAGTATTTT. Its translation: CASSLLGSSTDTQYF.